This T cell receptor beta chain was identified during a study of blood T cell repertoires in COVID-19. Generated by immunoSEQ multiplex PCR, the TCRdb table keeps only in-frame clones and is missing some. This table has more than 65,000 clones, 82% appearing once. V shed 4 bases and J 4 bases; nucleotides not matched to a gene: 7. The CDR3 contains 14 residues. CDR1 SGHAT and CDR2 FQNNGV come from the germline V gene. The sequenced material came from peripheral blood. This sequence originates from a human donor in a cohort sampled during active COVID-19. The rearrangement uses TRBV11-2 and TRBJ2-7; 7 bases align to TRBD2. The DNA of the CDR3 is TGTGCCAGCAGCTCCGGGACGGGAGGATACGAGCAGTACTTC. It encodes CASSSGTGGYEQYF.